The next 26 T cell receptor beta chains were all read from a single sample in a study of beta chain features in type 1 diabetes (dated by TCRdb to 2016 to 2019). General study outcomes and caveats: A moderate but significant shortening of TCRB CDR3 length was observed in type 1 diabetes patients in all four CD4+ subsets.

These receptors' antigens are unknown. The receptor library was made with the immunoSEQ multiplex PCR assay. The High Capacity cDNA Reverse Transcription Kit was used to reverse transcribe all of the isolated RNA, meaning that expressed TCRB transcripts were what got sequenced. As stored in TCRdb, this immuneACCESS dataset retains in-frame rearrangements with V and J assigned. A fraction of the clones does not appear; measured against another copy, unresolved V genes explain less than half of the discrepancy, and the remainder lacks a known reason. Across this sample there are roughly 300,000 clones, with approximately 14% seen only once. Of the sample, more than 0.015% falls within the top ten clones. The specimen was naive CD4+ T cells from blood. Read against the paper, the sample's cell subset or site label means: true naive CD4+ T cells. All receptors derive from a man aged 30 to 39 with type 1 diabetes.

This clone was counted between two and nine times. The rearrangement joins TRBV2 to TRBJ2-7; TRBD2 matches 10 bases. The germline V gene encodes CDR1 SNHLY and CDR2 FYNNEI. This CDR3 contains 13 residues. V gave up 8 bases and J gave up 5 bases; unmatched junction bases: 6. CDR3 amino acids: CASESGRADEQYF. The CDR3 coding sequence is TGTGCCAGCGAGAGCGGGAGGGCCGACGAGCAGTACTTC.

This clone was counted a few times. In DNA form, the CDR3 reads TGTGCCTGGAGTTCAGGACAGGGCTACGAGCAGTACTTC. Its translation: CAWSSGQGYEQYF. V usage is TRBV30 and J usage is TRBJ2-7, with 8 bases fitting TRBD1. With 2 bases clipped from V and 3 bases from J, the junction kept 3 bases outside the gene matches. Germline V gene lookup returns CDR1 GTSNPN and CDR2 SVGIG (reference sequence). The CDR3 is 13 amino acids.

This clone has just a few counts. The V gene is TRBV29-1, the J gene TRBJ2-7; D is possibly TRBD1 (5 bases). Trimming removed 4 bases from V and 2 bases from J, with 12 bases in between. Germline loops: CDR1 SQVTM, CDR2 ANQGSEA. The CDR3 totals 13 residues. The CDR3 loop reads CSVVGEQAYEQYF. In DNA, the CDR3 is TGCAGCGTTGTGGGCGAACAGGCCTACGAGCAGTACTTC.

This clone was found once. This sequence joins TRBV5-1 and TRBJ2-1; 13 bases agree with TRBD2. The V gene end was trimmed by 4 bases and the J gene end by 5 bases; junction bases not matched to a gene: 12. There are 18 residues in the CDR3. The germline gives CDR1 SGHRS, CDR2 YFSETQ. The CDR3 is CASSPLPGLAGRNNEQFF. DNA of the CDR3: TGCGCCAGCAGCCCTCTACCGGGACTAGCGGGACGGAACAATGAGCAGTTCTTC. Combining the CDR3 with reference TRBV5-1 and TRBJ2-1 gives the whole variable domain KAGVTQTPRYLIKTRGQQVTLSCSPISGHRSVSWYQQTPGQGLQFLFEYFSETQRNKGNFPGRFSGRQFSNSRSEMNVSTLELGDSALYLCASSPLPGLAGRNNEQFFGPGTRLTVL.

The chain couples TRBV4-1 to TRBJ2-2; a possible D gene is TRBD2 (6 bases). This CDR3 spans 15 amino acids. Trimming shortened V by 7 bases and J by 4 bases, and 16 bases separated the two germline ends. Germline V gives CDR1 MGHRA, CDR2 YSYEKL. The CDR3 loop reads CASTQGQRATGELFF. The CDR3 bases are TGCGCCAGCACCCAGGGCCAGCGGGCCACCGGGGAGCTGTTTTTT.

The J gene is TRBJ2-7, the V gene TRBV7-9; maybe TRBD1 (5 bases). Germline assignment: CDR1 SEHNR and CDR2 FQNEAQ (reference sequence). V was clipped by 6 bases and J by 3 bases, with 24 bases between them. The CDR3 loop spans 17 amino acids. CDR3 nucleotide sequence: TGTGCCAGCAGGCCCCTGGCCAGGGCCGGTACGATCTACGAGCAGTACTTC. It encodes CASRPLARAGTIYEQYF.

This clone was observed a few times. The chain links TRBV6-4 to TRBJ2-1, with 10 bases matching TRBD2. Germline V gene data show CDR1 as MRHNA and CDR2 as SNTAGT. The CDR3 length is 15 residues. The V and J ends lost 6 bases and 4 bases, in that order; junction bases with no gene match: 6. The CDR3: CASRRTSGYYNEQFF. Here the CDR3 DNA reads TGTGCCAGCAGGAGGACTAGCGGATATTACAATGAGCAGTTCTTC.

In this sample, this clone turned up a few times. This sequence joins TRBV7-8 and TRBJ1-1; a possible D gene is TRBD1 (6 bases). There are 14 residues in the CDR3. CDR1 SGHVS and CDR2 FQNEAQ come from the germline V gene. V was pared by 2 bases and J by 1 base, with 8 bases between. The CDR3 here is CASSLRDKNTEAFF. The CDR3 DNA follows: TGTGCCAGCAGCTTACGGGACAAGAACACTGAAGCTTTCTTT.

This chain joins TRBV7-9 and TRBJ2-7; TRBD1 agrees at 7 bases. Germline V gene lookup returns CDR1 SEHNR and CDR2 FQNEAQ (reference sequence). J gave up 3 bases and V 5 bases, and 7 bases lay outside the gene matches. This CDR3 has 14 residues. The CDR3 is CASSPTGVLYEQYF. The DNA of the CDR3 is TGTGCCAGCAGCCCTACAGGGGTGCTCTACGAGCAGTACTTC.

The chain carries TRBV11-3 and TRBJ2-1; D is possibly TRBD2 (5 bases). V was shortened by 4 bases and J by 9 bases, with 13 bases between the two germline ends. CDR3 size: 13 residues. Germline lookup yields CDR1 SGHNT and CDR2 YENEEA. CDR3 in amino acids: CASSYSPGIEQFF. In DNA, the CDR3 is TGTGCCAGCAGCTACAGCCCCGGGATTGAGCAGTTCTTC.

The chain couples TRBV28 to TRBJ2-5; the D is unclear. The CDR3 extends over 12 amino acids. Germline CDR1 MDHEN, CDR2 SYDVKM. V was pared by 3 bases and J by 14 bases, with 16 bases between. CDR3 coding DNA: TGTGCCAGCAGTTTGGGTAGCCGTCATTTATACTTC. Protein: CASSLGSRHLYF.

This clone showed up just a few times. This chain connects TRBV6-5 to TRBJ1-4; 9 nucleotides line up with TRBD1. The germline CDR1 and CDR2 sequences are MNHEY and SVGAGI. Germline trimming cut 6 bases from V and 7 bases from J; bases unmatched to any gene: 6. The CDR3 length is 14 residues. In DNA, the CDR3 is TGTGCCAGCAGACCGGGACAGGGATTTGAAAAACTGTTTTTT. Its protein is CASRPGQGFEKLFF.

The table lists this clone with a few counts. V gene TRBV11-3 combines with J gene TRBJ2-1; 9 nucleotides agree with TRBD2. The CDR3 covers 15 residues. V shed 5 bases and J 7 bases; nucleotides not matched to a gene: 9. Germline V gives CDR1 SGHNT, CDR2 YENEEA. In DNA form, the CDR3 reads TGTGCCAGCAGCATTTCGCGGGAGGGCTGGAATGAGCAGTTCTTC. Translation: CASSISREGWNEQFF. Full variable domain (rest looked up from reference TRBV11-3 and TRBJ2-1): EAGVVQSPRYKIIEKKQPVAFWCNPISGHNTLYWYLQNLGQGPELLIRYENEEAVDDSQLPKDRFSAERLKGVDSTLKIQPAELGDSAVYLCASSISREGWNEQFFGPGTRLTVL.

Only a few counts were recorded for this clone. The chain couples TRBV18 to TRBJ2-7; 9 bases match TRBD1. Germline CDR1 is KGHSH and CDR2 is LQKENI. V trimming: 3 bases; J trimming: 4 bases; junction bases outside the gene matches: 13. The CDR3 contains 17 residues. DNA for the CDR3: TGTGCCAGCTCACCTATGCAGACCGGGACAGGGCCTTACGAGCAGTACTTC. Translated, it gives CASSPMQTGTGPYEQYF.

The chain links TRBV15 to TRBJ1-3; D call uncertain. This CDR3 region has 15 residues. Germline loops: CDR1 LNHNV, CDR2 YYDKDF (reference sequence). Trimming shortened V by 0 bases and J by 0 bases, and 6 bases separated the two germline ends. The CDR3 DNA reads TGTGCCACCAGCAGAGATGGCAGCTCTGGAAACACCATATATTTT. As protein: CATSRDGSSGNTIYF.

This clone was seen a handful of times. CDR3 in DNA: TGTGCCAGCAGCTTGGCGGGAGTGGGAGAGACCCAGTACTTC. Its protein product is CASSLAGVGETQYF. This rearrangement joins TRBV5-4 to TRBJ2-5, with D tentatively TRBD2 (6 bases). This CDR3 is built from 14 residues. Germline V lookup: CDR1 SGHNT, CDR2 YYREEE (reference sequence). With 0 bases removed from V and 4 bases from J, the gap between germline ends came to 10 bases.

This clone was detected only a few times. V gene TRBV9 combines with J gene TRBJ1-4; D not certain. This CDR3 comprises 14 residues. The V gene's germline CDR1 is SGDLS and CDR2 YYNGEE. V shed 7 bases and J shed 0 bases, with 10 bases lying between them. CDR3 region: CASQAAATNEKLFF. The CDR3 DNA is TGTGCCAGCCAGGCCGCCGCAACTAATGAAAAACTGTTTTTT.

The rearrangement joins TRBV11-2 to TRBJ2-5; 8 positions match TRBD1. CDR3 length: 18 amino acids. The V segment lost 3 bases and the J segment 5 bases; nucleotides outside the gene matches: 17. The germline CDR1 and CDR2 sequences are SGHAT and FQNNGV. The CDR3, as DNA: TGTGCCAGCAGCTTGTACCGGACAGGGAGACCCCATGCGGAGACCCAGTACTTC. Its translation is CASSLYRTGRPHAETQYF.

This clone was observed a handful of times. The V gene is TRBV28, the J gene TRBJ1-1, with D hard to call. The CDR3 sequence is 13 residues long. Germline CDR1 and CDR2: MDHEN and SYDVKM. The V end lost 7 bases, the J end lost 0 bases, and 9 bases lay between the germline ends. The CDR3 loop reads CASIAHLNTEAFF. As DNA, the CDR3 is TGTGCCAGCATTGCACACCTGAACACTGAAGCTTTCTTT. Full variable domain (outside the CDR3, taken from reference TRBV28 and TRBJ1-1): DVKVTQSSRYLVKRTGEKVFLECVQDMDHENMFWYRQDPGLGLRLIYFSYDVKMKEKGDIPEGYSVSREKKERFSLILESASTNQTSMYLCASIAHLNTEAFFGQGTRLTVV.

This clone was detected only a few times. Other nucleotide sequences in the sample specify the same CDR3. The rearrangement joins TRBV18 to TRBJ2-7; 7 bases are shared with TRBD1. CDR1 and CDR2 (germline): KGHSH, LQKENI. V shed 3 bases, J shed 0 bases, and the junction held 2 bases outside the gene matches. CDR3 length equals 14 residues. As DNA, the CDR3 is TGTGCCAGCTCACCCGGGACAGCCTCCTACGAGCAGTACTTC. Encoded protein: CASSPGTASYEQYF.

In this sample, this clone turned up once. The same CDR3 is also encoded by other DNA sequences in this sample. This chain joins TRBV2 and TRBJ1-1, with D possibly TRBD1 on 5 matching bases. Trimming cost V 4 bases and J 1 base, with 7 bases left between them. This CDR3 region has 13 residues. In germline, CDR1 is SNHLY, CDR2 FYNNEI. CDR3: CASSVQGNTEAFF. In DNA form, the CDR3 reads TGTGCCAGCAGTGTTCAGGGGAACACTGAAGCTTTCTTT.

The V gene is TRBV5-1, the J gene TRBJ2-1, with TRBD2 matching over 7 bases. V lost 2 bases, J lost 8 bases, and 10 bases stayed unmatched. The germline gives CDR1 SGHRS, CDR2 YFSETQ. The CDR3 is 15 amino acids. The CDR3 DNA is TGCGCCAGCAGCTTCAACCAATGGGGGGGTCATGAGCAGTTCTTC. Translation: CASSFNQWGGHEQFF.

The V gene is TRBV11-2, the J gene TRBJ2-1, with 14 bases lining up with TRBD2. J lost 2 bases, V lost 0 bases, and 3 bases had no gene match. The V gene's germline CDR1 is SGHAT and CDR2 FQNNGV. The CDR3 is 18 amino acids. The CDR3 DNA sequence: TGTGCCAGCAGCTTAGATGGGACTAGCGGGAGCGCCTACAATGAGCAGTTCTTC. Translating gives CASSLDGTSGSAYNEQFF.

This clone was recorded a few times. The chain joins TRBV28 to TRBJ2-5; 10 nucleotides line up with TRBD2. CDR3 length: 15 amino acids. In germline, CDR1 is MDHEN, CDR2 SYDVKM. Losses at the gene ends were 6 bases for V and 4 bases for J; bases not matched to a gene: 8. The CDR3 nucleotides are TGTGCCAGCAGCCCTAGCGGGAGATTGGCAGAGACCCAGTACTTC. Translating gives CASSPSGRLAETQYF.

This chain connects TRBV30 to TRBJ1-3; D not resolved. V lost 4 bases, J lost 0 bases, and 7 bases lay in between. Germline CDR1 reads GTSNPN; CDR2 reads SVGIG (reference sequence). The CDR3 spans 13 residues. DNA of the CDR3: TGTGCCTGGACAGTTATCTCTGGAAACACCATATATTTT. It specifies CAWTVISGNTIYF.

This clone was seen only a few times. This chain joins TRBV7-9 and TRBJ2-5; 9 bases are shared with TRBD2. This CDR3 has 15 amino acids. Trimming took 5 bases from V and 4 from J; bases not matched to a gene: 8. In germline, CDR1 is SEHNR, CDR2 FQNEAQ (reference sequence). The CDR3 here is CASSRTQLAGETQYF. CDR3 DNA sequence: TGTGCCAGCAGCCGTACCCAACTAGCGGGAGAGACCCAGTACTTC.